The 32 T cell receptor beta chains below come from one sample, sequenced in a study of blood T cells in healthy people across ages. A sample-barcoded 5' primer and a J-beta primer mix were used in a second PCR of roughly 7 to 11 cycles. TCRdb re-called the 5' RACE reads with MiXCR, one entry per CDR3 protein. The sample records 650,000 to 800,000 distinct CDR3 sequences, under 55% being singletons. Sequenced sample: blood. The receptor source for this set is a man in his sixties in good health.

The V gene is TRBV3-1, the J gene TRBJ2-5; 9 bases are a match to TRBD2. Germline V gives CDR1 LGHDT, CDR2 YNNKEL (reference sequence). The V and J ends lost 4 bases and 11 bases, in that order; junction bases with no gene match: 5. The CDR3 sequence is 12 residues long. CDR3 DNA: TGTGCCAGCAGCCGACTAGCGGATCTTCAGTACTTC. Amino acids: CASSRLADLQYF.

This CDR3 reads CASSSMAGISNYGYTF. CDR3 nucleotides: TGCGCCAGCAGCTCGATGGCGGGGATTAGCAACTATGGCTACACCTTC. V usage is TRBV5-1 and J usage is TRBJ1-2; D gene uncertain. This CDR3 has 16 amino acids. Looked up from germline, CDR1 is SGHRS and CDR2 is YFSETQ. V lost 3 bases and J 2 bases, leaving 17 bases between the germline ends.

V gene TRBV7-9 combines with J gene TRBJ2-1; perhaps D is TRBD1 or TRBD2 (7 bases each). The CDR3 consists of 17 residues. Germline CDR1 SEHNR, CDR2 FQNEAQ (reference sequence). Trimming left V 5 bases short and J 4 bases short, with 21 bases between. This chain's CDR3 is CASSGWGGGTEYNEQFF. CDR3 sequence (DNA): TGTGCCAGCAGCGGCTGGGGGGGGGGGACAGAATACAATGAGCAGTTCTTC.

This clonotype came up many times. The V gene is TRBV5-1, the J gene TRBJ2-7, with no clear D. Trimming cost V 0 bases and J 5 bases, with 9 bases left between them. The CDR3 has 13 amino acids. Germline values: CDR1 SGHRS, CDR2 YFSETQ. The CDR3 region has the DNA TGCGCCAGCAGCTTGGAACAAGTCGACGAGCAGTACTTC. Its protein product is CASSLEQVDEQYF.

The CDR3 sequence is CASSPTNREWNGYTF. The CDR3 DNA is TGTGCCAGCTCACCTACCAACCGGGAGTGGAATGGCTACACCTTC. This chain joins TRBV18 and TRBJ1-2, with D unresolved. Germline V gene sequence: CDR1 KGHSH, CDR2 LQKENI. This CDR3 is 15 amino acids long. Trimming removed 3 bases at V and 6 bases at J, with 17 bases between.

Here the CDR3 DNA reads TGCAGTGCTAGAGTTCGGACTTCGGGGATGGGTGAGCAGTACTTC. The encoded protein is CSARVRTSGMGEQYF. The V call is TRBV20-1, the J call TRBJ2-7; the D gene is possibly TRBD2 (5 bases). Germline V lookup: CDR1 DFQATT, CDR2 SNEGSKA (reference sequence). V dropped 1 base and J dropped 7 bases, with 20 bases sitting between them. This CDR3 region has 15 residues.

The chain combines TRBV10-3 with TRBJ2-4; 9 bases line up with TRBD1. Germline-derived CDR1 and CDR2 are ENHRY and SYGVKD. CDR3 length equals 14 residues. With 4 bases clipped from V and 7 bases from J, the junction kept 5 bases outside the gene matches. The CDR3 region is CAISGDRGANIQYF. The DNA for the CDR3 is TGTGCCATCAGTGGTGACAGGGGGGCGAACATTCAGTACTTC.

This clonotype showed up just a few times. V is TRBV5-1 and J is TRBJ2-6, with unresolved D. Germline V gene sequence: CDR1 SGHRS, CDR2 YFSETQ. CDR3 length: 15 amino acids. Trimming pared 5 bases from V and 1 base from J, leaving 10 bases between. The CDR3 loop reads CASRLPKSGANVLTF. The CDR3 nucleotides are TGCGCCAGCAGACTTCCAAAGTCTGGGGCCAACGTCCTGACTTTC.

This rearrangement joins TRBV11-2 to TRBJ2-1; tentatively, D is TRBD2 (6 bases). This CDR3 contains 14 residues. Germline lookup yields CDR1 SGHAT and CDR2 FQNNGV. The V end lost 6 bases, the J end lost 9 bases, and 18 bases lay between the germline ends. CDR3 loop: CASSPAGRPIEQFF. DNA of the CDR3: TGTGCCAGCAGTCCGGCGGGGAGGCCCATTGAGCAGTTCTTC.

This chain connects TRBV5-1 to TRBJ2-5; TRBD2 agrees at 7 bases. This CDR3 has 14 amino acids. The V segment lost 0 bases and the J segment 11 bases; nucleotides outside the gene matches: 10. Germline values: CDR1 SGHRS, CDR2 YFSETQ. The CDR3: CASSLGSGGNEQYF. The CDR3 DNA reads TGCGCCAGCAGCTTGGGGTCCGGGGGGAATGAGCAGTACTTC.

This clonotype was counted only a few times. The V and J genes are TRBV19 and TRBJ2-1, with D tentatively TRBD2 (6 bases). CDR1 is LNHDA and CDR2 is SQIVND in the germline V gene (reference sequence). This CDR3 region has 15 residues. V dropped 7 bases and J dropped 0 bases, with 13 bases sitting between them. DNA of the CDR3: TGTGCCAGTAACCTGGAGGGGAGCTCCTACAATGAGCAGTTCTTC. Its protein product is CASNLEGSSYNEQFF.

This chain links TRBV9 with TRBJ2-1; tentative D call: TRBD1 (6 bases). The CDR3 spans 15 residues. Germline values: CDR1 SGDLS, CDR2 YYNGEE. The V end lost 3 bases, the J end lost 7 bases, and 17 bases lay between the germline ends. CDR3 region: CASSARQAPGNEQFF. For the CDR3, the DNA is TGTGCCAGCAGCGCCAGACAGGCCCCAGGAAATGAGCAGTTCTTC.

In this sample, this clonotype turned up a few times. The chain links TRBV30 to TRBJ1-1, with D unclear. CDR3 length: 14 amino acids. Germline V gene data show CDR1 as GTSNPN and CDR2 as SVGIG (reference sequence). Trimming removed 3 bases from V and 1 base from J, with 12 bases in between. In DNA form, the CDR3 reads TGTGCCTGGAGCGCTGGACTTGCGAACACTGAAGCTTTCTTT. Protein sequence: CAWSAGLANTEAFF.

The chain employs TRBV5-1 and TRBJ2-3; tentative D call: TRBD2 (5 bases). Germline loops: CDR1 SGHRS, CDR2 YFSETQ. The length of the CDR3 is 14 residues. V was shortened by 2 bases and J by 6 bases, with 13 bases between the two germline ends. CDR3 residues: CASSFGLQKDTQYF. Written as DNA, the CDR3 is TGCGCCAGCAGCTTCGGACTGCAAAAGGATACGCAGTATTTT.

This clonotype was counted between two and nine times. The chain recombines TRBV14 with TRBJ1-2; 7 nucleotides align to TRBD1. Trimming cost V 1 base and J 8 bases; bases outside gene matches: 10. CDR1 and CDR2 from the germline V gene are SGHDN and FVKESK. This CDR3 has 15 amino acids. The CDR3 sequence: CASSQVQQGKEGYTF. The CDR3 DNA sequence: TGTGCCAGCAGCCAAGTTCAACAGGGGAAGGAAGGCTACACCTTC.

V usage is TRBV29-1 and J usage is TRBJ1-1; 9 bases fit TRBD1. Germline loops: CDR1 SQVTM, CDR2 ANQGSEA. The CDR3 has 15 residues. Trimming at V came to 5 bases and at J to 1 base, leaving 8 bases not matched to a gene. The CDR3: CSVRGQGGTNTEAFF. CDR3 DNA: TGCAGCGTTCGGGGACAGGGCGGAACGAACACTGAAGCTTTCTTT. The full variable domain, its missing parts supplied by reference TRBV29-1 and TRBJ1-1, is SAVISQKPSRDICQRGTSLTIQCQVDSQVTMMFWYRQQPGQSLTLIATANQGSEATYESGFVIDKFPISRPNLTFSTLTVSNMSPEDSSIYLCSVRGQGGTNTEAFFGQGTRLTVV.

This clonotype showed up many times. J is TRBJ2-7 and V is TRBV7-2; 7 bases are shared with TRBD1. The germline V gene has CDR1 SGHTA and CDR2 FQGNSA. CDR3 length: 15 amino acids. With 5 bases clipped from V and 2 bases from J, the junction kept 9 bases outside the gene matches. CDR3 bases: TGTGCCAGCAGCGCGGACAGGCGGAGCACCTACGAGCAGTACTTC. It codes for CASSADRRSTYEQYF.

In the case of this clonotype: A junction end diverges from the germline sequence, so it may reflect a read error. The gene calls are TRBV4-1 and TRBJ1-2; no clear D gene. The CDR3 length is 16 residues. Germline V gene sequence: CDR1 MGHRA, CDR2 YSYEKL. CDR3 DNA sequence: TGCGCCAGCGGCCAAGAGGCAGGCATGGACAACTATGGCTACACCTTC. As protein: CASGQEAGMDNYGYTF.

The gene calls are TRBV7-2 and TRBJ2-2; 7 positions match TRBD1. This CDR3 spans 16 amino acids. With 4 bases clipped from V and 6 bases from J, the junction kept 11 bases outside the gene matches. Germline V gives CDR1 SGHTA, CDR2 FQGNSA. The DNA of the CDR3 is TGTGCCAGCAGCTATACCGGGACAGTGTTTCCCGGGGAGCTGTTTTTT. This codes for CASSYTGTVFPGELFF.

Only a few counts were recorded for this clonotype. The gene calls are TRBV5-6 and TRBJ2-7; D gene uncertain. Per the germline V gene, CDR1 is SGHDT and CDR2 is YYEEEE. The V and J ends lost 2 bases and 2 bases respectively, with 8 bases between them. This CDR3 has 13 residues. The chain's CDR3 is CASSFDIAYEQYF. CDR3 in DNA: TGTGCCAGCAGCTTTGACATCGCCTACGAGCAGTACTTC.

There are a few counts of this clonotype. CDR3 loop: CATRDGGATYGYTF. The CDR3 coding sequence is TGTGCCACAAGGGACGGTGGGGCTACCTATGGCTACACCTTC. The chain uses TRBV15 and TRBJ1-2; TRBD1 might be the D (5 bases). Trimming shortened V by 9 bases and J by 4 bases, and 18 bases separated the two germline ends. CDR1 is LNHNV, CDR2 YYDKDF, per germline (reference sequence). The CDR3 consists of 14 residues.

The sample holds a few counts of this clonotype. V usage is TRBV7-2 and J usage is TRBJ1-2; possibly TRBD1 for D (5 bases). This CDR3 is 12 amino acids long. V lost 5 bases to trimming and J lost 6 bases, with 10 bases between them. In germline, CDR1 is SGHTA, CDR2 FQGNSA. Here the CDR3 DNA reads TGTGCCAGCAGCCCGGGACTAGATGGCTACACCTTC. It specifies CASSPGLDGYTF.

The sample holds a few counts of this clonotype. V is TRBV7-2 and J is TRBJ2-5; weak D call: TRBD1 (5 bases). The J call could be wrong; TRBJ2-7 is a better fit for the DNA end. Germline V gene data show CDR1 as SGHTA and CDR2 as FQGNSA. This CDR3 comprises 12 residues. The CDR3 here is CASSLSRVEQYF. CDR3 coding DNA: TGTGCCAGCAGCTTAAGCAGGGTCGAGCAGTACTTC.

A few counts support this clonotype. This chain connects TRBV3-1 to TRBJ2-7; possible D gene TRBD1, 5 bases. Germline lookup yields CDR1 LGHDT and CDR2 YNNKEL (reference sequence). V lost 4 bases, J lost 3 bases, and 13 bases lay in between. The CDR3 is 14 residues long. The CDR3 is CASSLGARFYEQYF. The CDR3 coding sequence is TGTGCCAGCAGCCTAGGGGCCAGGTTCTACGAGCAGTACTTC.

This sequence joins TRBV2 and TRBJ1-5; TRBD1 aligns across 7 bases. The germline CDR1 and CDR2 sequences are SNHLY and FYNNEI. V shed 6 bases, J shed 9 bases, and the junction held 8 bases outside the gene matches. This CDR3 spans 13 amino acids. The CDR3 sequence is CASRRQGLWPQHF. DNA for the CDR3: TGTGCCAGCAGAAGACAGGGCCTATGGCCCCAGCATTTT.

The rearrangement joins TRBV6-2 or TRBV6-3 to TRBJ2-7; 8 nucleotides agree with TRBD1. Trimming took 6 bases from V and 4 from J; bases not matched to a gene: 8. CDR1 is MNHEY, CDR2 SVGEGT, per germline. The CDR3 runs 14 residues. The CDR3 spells CASRTGQVIYEQYF. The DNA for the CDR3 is TGTGCCAGCAGGACGGGACAGGTGATATACGAGCAGTACTTC.

Here the CDR3 DNA reads TGTGCCAGCAGCTCCGAGGGCTTGGGGACTGAAGCTTTCTTT. Translating it yields CASSSEGLGTEAFF. The chain recombines TRBV7-2 with TRBJ1-1; D gene uncertain. Germline V gene lookup returns CDR1 SGHTA and CDR2 FQGNSA. The length of the CDR3 is 14 residues. V lost 4 bases to trimming and J lost 5 bases, with 14 bases between them.

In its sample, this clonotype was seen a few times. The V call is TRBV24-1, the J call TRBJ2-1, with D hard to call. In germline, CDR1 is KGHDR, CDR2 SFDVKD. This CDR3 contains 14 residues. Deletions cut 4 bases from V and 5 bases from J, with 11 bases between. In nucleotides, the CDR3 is TGTGCCACCAGTGACCCTCGGGCAGACAATGAGCAGTTCTTC. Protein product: CATSDPRADNEQFF.

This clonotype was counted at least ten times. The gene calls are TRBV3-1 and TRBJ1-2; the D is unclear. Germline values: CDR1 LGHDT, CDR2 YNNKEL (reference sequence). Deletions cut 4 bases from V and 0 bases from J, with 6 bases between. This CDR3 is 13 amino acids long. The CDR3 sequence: CASSPGSNYGYTF. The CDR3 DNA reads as TGTGCCAGCAGCCCGGGTTCTAACTATGGCTACACCTTC.

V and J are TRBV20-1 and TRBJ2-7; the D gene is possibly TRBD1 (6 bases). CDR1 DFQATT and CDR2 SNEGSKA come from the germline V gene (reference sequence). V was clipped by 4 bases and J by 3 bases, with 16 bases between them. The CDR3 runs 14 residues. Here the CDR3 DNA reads TGCAGTGCTACTAACAGGGCATCTGGCTACGAGCAGTACTTC. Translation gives CSATNRASGYEQYF.

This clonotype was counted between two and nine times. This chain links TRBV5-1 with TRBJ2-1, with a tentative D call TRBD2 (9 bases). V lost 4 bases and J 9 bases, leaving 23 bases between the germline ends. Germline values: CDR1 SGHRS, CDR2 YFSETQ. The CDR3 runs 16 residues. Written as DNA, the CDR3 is TGCGCCAGCAGCGTCGGACAGGGCCGGGGACTAGCTGAGCAGTTCTTC. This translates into CASSVGQGRGLAEQFF.

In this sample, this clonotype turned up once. The CDR3 sequence: CSVSTGGKDTEAFF. DNA of the CDR3: TGCAGCGTTAGTACAGGTGGGAAGGACACTGAAGCTTTCTTT. V usage is TRBV29-1 and J usage is TRBJ1-1, with D perhaps matching TRBD1 (5 bases). Deletions cut 5 bases from V and 3 bases from J, with 16 bases between. CDR1 is SQVTM and CDR2 is ANQGSEA in the germline V gene. There are 14 residues in the CDR3.